Following are 4 T cell receptor beta chains from one sample sequenced in a study of blood T cell repertoires in COVID-19. Generated by immunoSEQ multiplex PCR, the TCRdb table keeps only in-frame clones and is missing some. Of some 390,000 clones listed, under 90% are singletons. Sequenced: PBMCs or T cells enriched from blood (not recorded which). These TCRs come from a woman under 40 who had recovered from COVID-19.

This clone appeared once. The chain uses TRBV24-1 and TRBJ2-7; a weak D match, TRBD2 (6 bases). With 7 bases removed from V and 0 bases from J, the gap between germline ends came to 15 bases. The CDR3 has 15 amino acids. CDR1 is KGHDR and CDR2 is SFDVKD in the germline V gene. CDR3 sequence (DNA): TGTGCCACCAGCGACCCGGGACTGTACTCCTACGAGCAGTACTTC. This sequence encodes CATSDPGLYSYEQYF.

This rearrangement joins TRBV3-1 (or the pseudogene TRBV3-2) to TRBJ2-1; possible D gene TRBD1, 6 bases. The CDR3 length is 14 residues. The V end lost 6 bases, the J end lost 2 bases, and 11 bases lay between the germline ends. Germline loops: CDR1 LGHDT, CDR2 YNNKEL (reference sequence). CDR3 coding DNA: TGTGCCAGCAGTATGACAGGCGCCTACAATGAGCAGTTCTTC. Amino acid sequence: CASSMTGAYNEQFF.

This clone was observed a single time. This chain uses TRBV3-1 (or the pseudogene TRBV3-2) with TRBJ2-5; 8 bases align to TRBD1. Trimming removed 6 bases from V and 5 bases from J; junction bases left unmatched: 5. CDR1 and CDR2 (germline): LGHDT, YNNKEL (reference sequence). The CDR3 loop spans 13 amino acids. This chain's CDR3 is CASRIQGAETQYF. CDR3 nucleotides: TGTGCCAGCAGAATCCAGGGGGCGGAGACCCAGTACTTC.

CDR3 DNA sequence: TGTGCCAGTCGACAGAATAATTCACCCCTCCACTTT. It encodes CASRQNNSPLHF. The rearrangement uses TRBV2 and TRBJ1-6, with TRBD1 as a possible D gene (5 bases). CDR3 size: 12 residues. From germline, CDR1 is SNHLY and CDR2 FYNNEI. V lost 9 bases and J lost 5, with 8 bases in between. The full variable domain, rest sourced from reference TRBV2 and TRBJ1-6, is EPEVTQTPSHQVTQMGQEVILRCVPISNHLYFYWYRQILGQKVEFLVSFYNNEISEKSEIFDDQFSVERPDGSNFTLKIRSTKLEDSAMYFCASRQNNSPLHFGNGTRLTVT.